This T cell receptor beta chain is drawn from a study of patients and donors after allogeneic stem cell transplantation. The sample holds a few counts of this clonotype. Each CDR3 protein is one row after TCRdb ran MiXCR on the RT-PCR reads. The table shows around 30,000 distinct CDR3 sequences, with about 37% occurring only once. Germline CDR1 SGHRS, CDR2 YFSETQ. Trimming removed 1 base from V and 6 bases from J, with 14 bases in between. The CDR3 totals 15 residues. The chain carries TRBV5-1 and TRBJ1-3, with a tentative D call TRBD1 (5 bases). This TCR derives from a human donor who was either an allogeneic HSCT recipient or a stem cell or donor lymphocyte infusion donor (not recorded which). It is not recorded whose cells these are; they may come from a transplant donor. The sample was blood, either unsorted or a sorted T cell fraction (not recorded which). CDR3 loop: CASSLMGQESNTIYF. The CDR3 DNA reads TGCGCCAGCAGCTTGATGGGGCAGGAGTCAAACACCATATATTTT.